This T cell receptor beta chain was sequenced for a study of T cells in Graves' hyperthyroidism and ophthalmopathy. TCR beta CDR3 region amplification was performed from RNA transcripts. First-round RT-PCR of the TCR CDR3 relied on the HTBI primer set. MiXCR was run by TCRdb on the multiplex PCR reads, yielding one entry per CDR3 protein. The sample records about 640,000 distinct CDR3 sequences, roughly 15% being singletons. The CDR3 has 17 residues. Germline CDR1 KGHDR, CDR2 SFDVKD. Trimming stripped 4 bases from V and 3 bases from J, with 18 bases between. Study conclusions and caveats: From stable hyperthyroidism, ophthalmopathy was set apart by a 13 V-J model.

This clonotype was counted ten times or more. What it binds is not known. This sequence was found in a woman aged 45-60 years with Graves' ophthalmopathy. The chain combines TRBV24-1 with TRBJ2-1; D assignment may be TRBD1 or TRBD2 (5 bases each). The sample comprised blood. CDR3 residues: CATSERDLGKVYNEQFF. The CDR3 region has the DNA TGTGCCACCAGTGAACGGGACCTCGGGAAGGTCTACAATGAGCAGTTCTTC.